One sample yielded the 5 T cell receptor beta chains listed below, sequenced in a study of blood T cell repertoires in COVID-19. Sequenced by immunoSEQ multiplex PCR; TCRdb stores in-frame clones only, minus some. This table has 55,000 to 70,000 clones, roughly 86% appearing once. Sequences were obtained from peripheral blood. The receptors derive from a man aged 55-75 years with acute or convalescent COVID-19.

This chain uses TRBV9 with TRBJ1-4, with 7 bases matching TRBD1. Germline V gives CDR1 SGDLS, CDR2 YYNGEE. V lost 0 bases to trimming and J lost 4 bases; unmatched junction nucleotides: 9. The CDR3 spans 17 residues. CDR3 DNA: TGTGCCAGCAGCGTAGCAGGGGGATTCGGCGGTAATGAAAAACTGTTTTTT. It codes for CASSVAGGFGGNEKLFF. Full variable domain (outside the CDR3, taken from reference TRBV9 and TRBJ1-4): DSGVTQTPKHLITATGQRVTLRCSPRSGDLSVYWYQQSLDQGLQFLIQYYNGEERAKGNILERFSAQQFPDLHSELNLSSLELGDSALYFCASSVAGGFGGNEKLFFGSGTQLSVL.

The CDR3 nucleotides read TGTGCCACCAGCAGAGATGTGGACAGGGGCAATGAAAAACTGTTTTTT. Translating gives CATSRDVDRGNEKLFF. The chain links TRBV15 to TRBJ1-4; TRBD1 matches 9 bases. Trimming removed 0 bases from V and 5 bases from J; junction bases left unmatched: 4. The CDR3 runs 16 residues. CDR1 and CDR2 (germline): LNHNV, YYDKDF (reference sequence).

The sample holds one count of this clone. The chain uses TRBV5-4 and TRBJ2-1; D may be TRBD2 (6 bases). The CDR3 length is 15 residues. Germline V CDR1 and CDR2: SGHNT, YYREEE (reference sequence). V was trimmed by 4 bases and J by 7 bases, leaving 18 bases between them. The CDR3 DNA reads TGTGCCAGCAGCCCCCGGGCCTTCAGCGGGAATGAGCAGTTCTTC. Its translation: CASSPRAFSGNEQFF.

CDR3 DNA sequence: TGCGCCAGCAGAGGACAGGGGAACACTGAAGCTTTCTTT. It specifies CASRGQGNTEAFF. V and J are TRBV5-1 and TRBJ1-1; TRBD1 matches 8 bases. CDR1 is SGHRS, CDR2 YFSETQ, per germline. The CDR3 runs 13 residues. The V and J ends lost 5 bases and 1 base, in that order; junction bases with no gene match: 1.

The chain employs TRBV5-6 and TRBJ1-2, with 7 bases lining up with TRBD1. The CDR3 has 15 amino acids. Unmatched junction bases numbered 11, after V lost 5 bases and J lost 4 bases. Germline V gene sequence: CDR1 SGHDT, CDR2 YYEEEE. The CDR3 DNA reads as TGTGCCAGCAGACCACAGGGGCACGTTATCTATGGCTACACCTTC. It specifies CASRPQGHVIYGYTF. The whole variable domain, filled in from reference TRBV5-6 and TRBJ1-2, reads DAGVTQSPTHLIKTRGQQVTLRCSPKSGHDTVSWYQQALGQGPQFIFQYYEEEERQRGNFPDRFSGHQFPNYSSELNVNALLLGDSALYLCASRPQGHVIYGYTFGSGTRLTVV.